Here is one T cell receptor beta chain with its context. The antigen remains unidentified. This entry is derived from a study of Ad26.COV2.S vaccination and SARS-CoV-2 variants. Findings of the study overall: Vaccinees and placebo recipients showed similar non-spike TCR breadth. Following vaccination, spike-specific CD8+ and CD4+ T cell responses reportedly exhibited substantial breadth. Breadth and depth estimates from TCRs may understate total T cell responses. Vaccinated individuals (as opposed to placebo recipients) had higher spike-specific TCR breadth.

Using immunoSEQ multiplex PCR, the repertoire was profiled, and TCRdb retains in-frame clones only, with some absent. The data hold around 170,000 clones, with roughly 87% observed a single time. The CDR3 has 13 amino acids. After removal of 7 bases from V and 5 bases from J, the junction contained 7 bases not matched to a gene. Germline V lookup: CDR1 SEHNR, CDR2 FQNEAQ (reference sequence). The J gene is TRBJ1-1, the V gene TRBV7-9, with TRBD1 matching over 7 bases. Sequencing used peripheral blood, obtained after recovery from COVID-19. The TCR originated in a human donor who had recovered from COVID-19. The CDR3 spells CASKREGQTEAFF. The CDR3 DNA is TGTGCCAGCAAAAGGGAGGGACAGACTGAAGCTTTCTTT. Combining the CDR3 with reference TRBV7-9 and TRBJ1-1 gives the whole variable domain DTGVSQNPRHKITKRGQNVTFRCDPISEHNRLYWYRQTLGQGPEFLTYFQNEAQLEKSRLLSDRFSAERPKGSFSTLEIQRTEQGDSAMYLCASKREGQTEAFFGQGTRLTVV.